Following are 26 T cell receptor beta chains from one sample sequenced in a study of T cells in Graves' hyperthyroidism and ophthalmopathy. Amplification of TCR beta CDR3 regions used RNA as the template. During a first-round RT-PCR of the TCR CDR3, the HTBI primer set was used. TCRdb ran MiXCR on the multiplex PCR reads and lists one entry per CDR3 protein. The data hold 300,000 to 450,000 distinct CDR3 sequences, with approximately 15% observed a single time. The sample comprised blood. The receptor source for this set is a woman aged 60 to 75 with Graves' hyperthyroidism.

There are many counts of this clonotype. The chain carries TRBV6-2 or TRBV6-3 and TRBJ2-3; D could derive from TRBD1 or TRBD2 (5 bases each). Per germline, CDR1 MNHEY and CDR2 SVGEGT. CDR3 length: 14 amino acids. Trimming pared 0 bases from V and 5 bases from J, leaving 9 bases between. The CDR3 region has the DNA TGTGCCAGCAGTTACTCGGGACGTCAAGATACGCAGTATTTT. Its protein is CASSYSGRQDTQYF.

As concerns this clonotype: This may arise from a read error, as a much more abundant clone is one base away. The V call is TRBV2, the J call TRBJ2-5; a possible D gene is TRBD1 (5 bases). The CDR3 spans 13 residues. Germline CDR1 is SNHLY and CDR2 is FYNNEI. V shed 4 bases and J shed 4 bases, with 10 bases lying between them. CDR3 nucleotides: TGTGCCAGCAGTGGACAGAGGCGAGAGACCCAGTACTTC. Translating it yields CASSGQRRETQYF. The whole variable domain, remainder taken from reference TRBV2 and TRBJ2-5, is EPEVTQTPSHQVTQMGQEVILRCVPISNHLYFYWYRQILGQKVEFLVSFYNNEISEKSEIFDDQFSVERPDGSNFTLKIRSTKLEDSAMYFCASSGQRRETQYFGPGTRLLVL.

In its sample, this clonotype was seen a few times. The chain employs TRBV19 and TRBJ1-6; possible D gene TRBD1, 6 bases. Trimming took 1 base from V and 6 from J, leaving 10 bases between them. CDR1 and CDR2 from the germline V gene are LNHDA and SQIVND (reference sequence). CDR3 length: 15 amino acids. CDR3 amino acids: CASSIVWTANSPLHF. DNA for the CDR3: TGTGCCAGTAGTATAGTGTGGACAGCTAATTCACCCCTCCACTTT.

This clonotype was detected ten times or more. The chain recombines TRBV12-3 or TRBV12-4 with TRBJ2-5; 10 nucleotides match TRBD2. This CDR3 contains 16 residues. The J segment lost 1 base and the V segment lost 5 bases, leaving 7 bases of the junction unmatched. This chain's CDR3 is CASSPSPSGSQETQYF. The CDR3 DNA reads TGTGCCAGCAGTCCTTCCCCTAGCGGGAGCCAAGAGACCCAGTACTTC.

The chain uses TRBV6-2 or TRBV6-3 and TRBJ2-3; no reliable D call. This CDR3 region has 15 residues. CDR1 is MNHEY and CDR2 is SVGEGT in the germline V gene. Trimming left V 6 bases short and J 1 base short, with 14 bases between. CDR3 sequence (DNA): TGTGCCAGCAGCTACAGAAGGCAGGGCACAGATACGCAGTATTTT. This gives the protein CASSYRRQGTDTQYF.

This clonotype was counted only a few times. The rearrangement joins TRBV5-1 to TRBJ1-4; the D gene is possibly TRBD1 (5 bases). V was trimmed by 6 bases and J by 6 bases, leaving 15 bases between them. Germline values: CDR1 SGHRS, CDR2 YFSETQ. This CDR3 comprises 14 residues. The CDR3 nucleotides read TGCGCCAGCACCTCGGGGGATTTGGATGAAAAACTGTTTTTT. This encodes CASTSGDLDEKLFF.

V usage is TRBV6-1 and J usage is TRBJ1-3, with D possibly being TRBD1 (6 bases). The CDR3 sequence is 14 residues long. Trimming cost V 5 bases and J 2 bases, with 10 bases left between them. CDR1 is MNHNS, CDR2 SASEGT, per germline. In DNA form, the CDR3 reads TGTGCCAGCAGTATAACAGGGCCTGGAAACACCATATATTTT. It is translated as CASSITGPGNTIYF.

The chain employs TRBV5-1 and TRBJ2-1, with a weak D call TRBD1 (6 bases). Germline CDR1 is SGHRS and CDR2 is YFSETQ. V shed 4 bases and J shed 2 bases, with 13 bases lying between them. The CDR3 is 15 residues long. CDR3 coding DNA: TGCGCCAGCAGCCAGGGGCCCCCCCCCTACAATGAGCAGTTCTTC. Residues: CASSQGPPPYNEQFF.

This clonotype occurred many times. V is TRBV20-1 and J is TRBJ2-5, with unresolved D. The CDR3 covers 13 residues. The V and J ends lost 4 bases and 5 bases respectively, with 14 bases between them. The germline V gene has CDR1 DFQATT and CDR2 SNEGSKA (reference sequence). CDR3 sequence: CSATLDAGETQYF. CDR3 coding DNA: TGCAGTGCTACCCTGGACGCCGGTGAGACCCAGTACTTC.

This clonotype was detected a few times. V gene TRBV11-3 combines with J gene TRBJ1-2; D gene uncertain. Germline V gene lookup returns CDR1 SGHNT and CDR2 YENEEA. The CDR3 is 13 amino acids. The ends were cut back, 2 bases at V and 4 bases at J, with 8 bases in the middle. Here the CDR3 reads CASSLRAIYGYTF. CDR3 nucleotides: TGTGCCAGCAGCTTAAGGGCCATCTATGGCTACACCTTC.

Only a few counts were recorded for this clonotype. The J gene is TRBJ1-4, the V gene TRBV6-1; D gene unclear. The ends were cut back, 2 bases at V and 8 bases at J, with 9 bases in the middle. Per the germline V gene, CDR1 is MNHNS and CDR2 is SASEGT. This CDR3 has 13 residues. CDR3 region: CASSERVQEKLFF. CDR3 nucleotide sequence: TGTGCCAGCAGTGAAAGAGTCCAGGAAAAACTGTTTTTT.

The genes are TRBV11-2 and TRBJ2-7; 14 bases match TRBD2. This CDR3 comprises 13 residues. Germline V CDR1 and CDR2: SGHAT, FQNNGV. The ends lost 7 bases at V and 6 bases at J; junction bases unmatched: 2. The CDR3: CASNGLAGGEQYF. CDR3 DNA sequence: TGTGCCAGCAACGGACTAGCGGGAGGCGAGCAGTACTTC.

The genes are TRBV28 and TRBJ2-5; D not certain. Germline CDR1 MDHEN, CDR2 SYDVKM. With 2 bases removed from V and 1 base from J, the gap between germline ends came to 11 bases. The CDR3 runs 15 residues. CDR3 amino acids: CASSLGNPGQETQYF. DNA of the CDR3: TGTGCCAGCAGTTTAGGGAATCCCGGCCAAGAGACCCAGTACTTC.

At least ten counts were recorded for this clonotype. This CDR3 reads CASSLFLGAGEQYF. The CDR3 coding sequence is TGTGCCAGCAGCTTATTCTTAGGGGCAGGGGAGCAGTACTTC. The chain joins TRBV11-3 to TRBJ2-7; possible D gene TRBD1, 5 bases. The germline V gene has CDR1 SGHNT and CDR2 YENEEA. V gave up 2 bases and J gave up 7 bases, with 15 bases separating them. The CDR3 totals 14 residues.

The chain recombines TRBV18 with TRBJ2-1; 8 bases fit TRBD2. The CDR3 runs to 17 residues. V shed 3 bases, J shed 5 bases, and the junction held 12 bases outside the gene matches. The germline gives CDR1 KGHSH, CDR2 LQKENI. The CDR3 bases are TGTGCCAGCTCACCCATCTCGGGACTAGGAAGTGACAATGAGCAGTTCTTC. Amino acids: CASSPISGLGSDNEQFF.

This clonotype has at least ten counts. The chain uses TRBV7-9 and TRBJ1-2; no clear D gene. Germline CDR1 is SEHNR and CDR2 is FQNEAQ (reference sequence). The V gene lost 1 base and the J gene lost 5 bases, with 5 bases spanning the gap. The CDR3 loop spans 12 amino acids. CDR3 DNA sequence: TGTGCCAGCAGCTTAGATAGTTATGGCTACACCTTC. Amino acids: CASSLDSYGYTF.

V usage is TRBV19 and J usage is TRBJ2-7; D remains unclear. The V end was cut by 5 bases, the J end by 3 bases, with 14 bases between. The CDR3 has 14 amino acids. Germline values: CDR1 LNHDA, CDR2 SQIVND (reference sequence). The CDR3 nucleotides are TGTGCCAGTAGTGGCTTCTTTGATGGCTACGAGCAGTACTTC. Its translation: CASSGFFDGYEQYF.

The chain employs TRBV18 and TRBJ2-3, with TRBD2 as a possible D gene (5 bases). Germline V lookup: CDR1 KGHSH, CDR2 LQKENI. The CDR3 has 15 amino acids. V was clipped by 0 bases and J by 2 bases, with 9 bases between them. CDR3 in amino acids: CASSPPGLNTDTQYF. The CDR3 coding sequence is TGTGCCAGCTCACCACCTGGACTCAACACAGATACGCAGTATTTT. Supplemented by reference TRBV18 and TRBJ2-3, the full variable domain reads NAGVMQNPRHLVRRRGQEARLRCSPMKGHSHVYWYRQLPEEGLKFMVYLQKENIIDESGMPKERFSAEFPKEGPSILRIQQVVRGDSAAYFCASSPPGLNTDTQYFGPGTRLTVL.

This clonotype was observed many times. The rearrangement uses TRBV27 and TRBJ1-2; D perhaps matches TRBD1 (5 bases). The germline gives CDR1 MNHEY, CDR2 SMNVEV (reference sequence). The CDR3 length is 12 residues. Trimming removed 10 bases at V and 4 bases at J, with 13 bases between. CDR3 protein: CATMGPRYGYTF. CDR3 sequence (DNA): TGTGCCACCATGGGGCCACGCTATGGCTACACCTTC.

This clonotype was detected a few times. V is TRBV7-3 and J is TRBJ2-6, with 8 bases aligning to TRBD2. The CDR3 totals 17 residues. The ends lost 0 bases at V and 4 bases at J; junction bases unmatched: 5. Germline V gene sequence: CDR1 SGHTA, CDR2 FQGTGA. Written as DNA, the CDR3 is TGTGCCAGCAGCTTAACGTCGGGGGGGCACGGGGCCAACGTCCTGACTTTC. Its translation: CASSLTSGGHGANVLTF.

Concerning this clonotype: A read error is possible here, since a much larger clone lies one base away. J is TRBJ2-7 and V is TRBV6-4; 10 nucleotides align to TRBD1. Per the germline V gene, CDR1 is MRHNA and CDR2 is SNTAGT. The CDR3 contains 14 residues. DNA of the CDR3: TGTGCCAGCAGTCCCCGGGACAGGGGCTACGTGCAGTACTTC. Residues: CASSPRDRGYVQYF.

The CDR3 DNA reads as TGTGCCACCAGTGATTTGAGAGACAGGCCAAACTACGAGCAGTACTTC. Translated: CATSDLRDRPNYEQYF. The chain couples TRBV24-1 to TRBJ2-7; weak D call: TRBD1 (6 bases). There are 16 residues in the CDR3. Trimming cost V 0 bases and J 3 bases, with 14 bases left between them. Germline loops: CDR1 KGHDR, CDR2 SFDVKD.

Note on this clonotype: No conserved phenylalanine or tryptophan is present at the end of the CDR3, so a read error is the likely explanation. This chain uses TRBV2 with TRBJ1-5; D is unclear. Germline CDR1 reads SNHLY; CDR2 reads FYNNEI. The CDR3 is made up of 15 amino acids. V was trimmed by 7 bases and J by 4 bases, leaving 17 bases between them. Written as DNA, the CDR3 is TGTGCCAGCACCGAACGTAGTGGCAGTAATCAGCCCCAGCATCTT. Its protein is CASTERSGSNQPQHL.

The chain is built from TRBV5-6 and TRBJ1-4; D gene uncertain. The CDR3 loop spans 13 amino acids. In germline, CDR1 is SGHDT, CDR2 YYEEEE. The V and J ends lost 0 bases and 8 bases respectively, with 8 bases between them. The CDR3 DNA reads as TGTGCCAGCAGCTTGGGTTTTCAGGAAAAACTGTTTTTT. Protein product: CASSLGFQEKLFF.

This clonotype was seen ten or more times. The chain has TRBV7-8 and TRBJ2-7; D may be TRBD1 (6 bases). The germline V and J ends were trimmed by 1 base and 3 bases, with 13 bases remaining between them. This CDR3 region has 15 residues. Germline CDR1 SGHVS, CDR2 FQNEAQ. The CDR3 protein is CASSLEGLGGYEQYF. CDR3 nucleotide sequence: TGTGCCAGCAGCTTAGAGGGTTTAGGGGGCTACGAGCAGTACTTC.

This clonotype was recorded many times. V is TRBV5-5 and J is TRBJ2-6; D gene ambiguous. V was shortened by 0 bases and J by 0 bases, with 7 bases between the two germline ends. Germline V CDR1 and CDR2: SGHKS, YYEKEE (reference sequence). The CDR3 length is 16 residues. CDR3 sequence reads: CASSLAESSGANVLTF. The CDR3 DNA sequence: TGTGCCAGCAGCTTGGCAGAGAGCTCTGGGGCCAACGTCCTGACTTTC.